This passage covers 12 T cell receptor beta chains from one sample sequenced in a study of identical twins. TCRdb re-derived calls from the 5' RACE reads in MiXCR, one entry per CDR3 protein. The repertoire includes about 470,000 distinct CDR3 sequences, 24% of them detected once, and about 3% sits in the top ten. This same sample was also taken into another study, of T cells expressing NK-cell markers.

The specimen was CD4+ T cells sorted from blood. The receptors were sampled from a woman between 18 and 30 years old in good health.

This clonotype was detected a few times. The CDR3 region is CASSQAGSPSSEQFF. CDR3 DNA sequence: TGTGCCAGCAGCCAAGCGGGGAGTCCCTCGAGTGAGCAGTTCTTC. This chain uses TRBV3-1 with TRBJ2-1; D possibly corresponds to TRBD2 (5 bases). CDR1 and CDR2 from the germline V gene are LGHDT and YNNKEL (reference sequence). The CDR3 runs to 15 residues. The ends were cut back, 1 base at V and 9 bases at J, with 16 bases in the middle.

The chain is built from TRBV12-5 and TRBJ2-1, with D unresolved. CDR1 is LGHNT, CDR2 FRNRAP, per germline. The V and J ends lost 0 bases and 9 bases respectively, with 6 bases between them. The CDR3 is 12 amino acids. Here the CDR3 reads CASGLVRREQFF. The CDR3 nucleotides read TGTGCTAGTGGTTTGGTAAGGCGTGAGCAGTTCTTC.

This sequence joins TRBV3-1 and TRBJ1-5, with 12 bases matching TRBD1. CDR3 length: 15 amino acids. Per germline, CDR1 LGHDT and CDR2 YNNKEL (reference sequence). The J segment lost 7 bases and the V segment lost 5 bases, leaving 6 bases of the junction unmatched. The CDR3 reads CASSSGTGGLQPQHF. In DNA, the CDR3 is TGTGCCAGCAGCTCCGGGACAGGGGGCTTACAGCCCCAGCATTTT. Filled out from reference TRBV3-1 and TRBJ1-5, the complete variable domain reads DTAVSQTPKYLVTQMGNDKSIKCEQNLGHDTMYWYKQDSKKFLKIMFSYNNKELIINETVPNRFSPKSPDKAHLNLHINSLELGDSAVYFCASSSGTGGLQPQHFGDGTRLSIL.

The chain links TRBV3-1 to TRBJ1-1, with 8 bases matching TRBD1. Losses at the gene ends were 4 bases for V and 6 bases for J; bases not matched to a gene: 10. CDR1 and CDR2 from the germline V gene are LGHDT and YNNKEL (reference sequence). CDR3 size: 15 residues. In DNA, the CDR3 is TGTGCCAGCAGCCTTCGGACAGGGAAGTTTTCTGAAGCTTTCTTT. Translation gives CASSLRTGKFSEAFF. The full variable domain, in which reference TRBV3-1 and TRBJ1-1 provide the parts outside the CDR3, is DTAVSQTPKYLVTQMGNDKSIKCEQNLGHDTMYWYKQDSKKFLKIMFSYNNKELIINETVPNRFSPKSPDKAHLNLHINSLELGDSAVYFCASSLRTGKFSEAFFGQGTRLTVV.

This chain connects TRBV12-3 or TRBV12-4 to TRBJ2-7; D call uncertain. This CDR3 is built from 17 residues. Between the trimmed V and J ends, which lost 9 bases and 3 bases, there was a span of 27 bases. The CDR3 is CARPPPLRPERDYEQYF. CDR3 bases: TGTGCCAGACCTCCACCACTACGGCCTGAACGAGACTACGAGCAGTACTTC.

The gene calls are TRBV10-3 and TRBJ2-3; tentative D call: TRBD2 (6 bases). V shed 9 bases and J shed 4 bases, with 17 bases lying between them. The CDR3 totals 14 residues. Germline values: CDR1 ENHRY, CDR2 SYGVKD. The CDR3: CAMRSNERADTQYF. For the CDR3, the DNA is TGTGCCATGAGGAGCAACGAGCGGGCAGATACGCAGTATTTT.

In its sample, this clonotype was seen a few times. The chain recombines TRBV7-2 with TRBJ2-1; no definite D call. The germline V gene encodes CDR1 SGHTA and CDR2 FQGNSA. Trimming removed 2 bases at V and 7 bases at J, with 6 bases between. The length of the CDR3 is 12 residues. CDR3 nucleotides: TGTGCCAGCAGCTTATACAAGAATGAGCAGTTCTTC. Protein sequence: CASSLYKNEQFF. Based on the CDR3 plus reference TRBV7-2 and TRBJ2-1, the full variable domain is GAGVSQSPSNKVTEKGKDVELRCDPISGHTALYWYRQSLGQGLEFLIYFQGNSAPDKSGLPSDRFSAERTGGSVSTLTIQRTQQEDSAVYLCASSLYKNEQFFGPGTRLTVL.

The V gene is TRBV9, the J gene TRBJ2-1, with TRBD2 identical over 7 bases. V dropped 4 bases and J dropped 5; count of bases not matched to a gene: 9. Germline-derived CDR1 and CDR2 are SGDLS and YYNGEE. The CDR3 extends over 15 amino acids. The CDR3 DNA reads TGTGCCAGCAGCTCCCGGACTAGAGGAAACAATGAGCAGTTCTTC. Residues: CASSSRTRGNNEQFF.

The CDR3 DNA is TGTGCCTGGAGTCCTTTGTACAATGAGCAGTTCTTC. Translation: CAWSPLYNEQFF. V is TRBV30 and J is TRBJ2-1; no clear D. The CDR3 extends over 12 amino acids. Germline CDR1 GTSNPN, CDR2 SVGIG (reference sequence). Trimming pared 2 bases from V and 4 bases from J, leaving 6 bases between.

The V and J genes are TRBV6-1 and TRBJ1-5; the match to TRBD1 covers 8 bases. V lost 7 bases and J lost 9; bases outside the gene matches: 11. Germline assignment: CDR1 MNHNS and CDR2 SASEGT. The CDR3 has 14 residues. Here the CDR3 reads CASTLGQGIRPQHF. CDR3 DNA: TGTGCCAGCACCCTTGGACAGGGAATAAGGCCCCAGCATTTT.

V and J are TRBV20-1 and TRBJ2-7; D perhaps matches TRBD2 (7 bases). V dropped 0 bases and J dropped 1 base, with 19 bases sitting between them. The CDR3 totals 17 residues. Germline CDR1 reads DFQATT; CDR2 reads SNEGSKA (reference sequence). The CDR3 DNA sequence: TGCAGTGCTAGAGATCGCAGGACTAGTAGGGGGTCCTACGAGCAGTACTTC. This encodes CSARDRRTSRGSYEQYF.

This clonotype was counted between two and nine times. The J gene is TRBJ1-1, the V gene TRBV20-1, with a tentative D call TRBD1 (6 bases). CDR3 length: 16 amino acids. The germline V and J ends were trimmed by 0 bases and 2 bases, with 16 bases remaining between them. CDR1 and CDR2 (germline): DFQATT, SNEGSKA (reference sequence). The CDR3, as DNA: TGCAGTGCTAGAGATCGCCTGGACAGTCTCAACACTGAAGCTTTCTTT. Translation: CSARDRLDSLNTEAFF.